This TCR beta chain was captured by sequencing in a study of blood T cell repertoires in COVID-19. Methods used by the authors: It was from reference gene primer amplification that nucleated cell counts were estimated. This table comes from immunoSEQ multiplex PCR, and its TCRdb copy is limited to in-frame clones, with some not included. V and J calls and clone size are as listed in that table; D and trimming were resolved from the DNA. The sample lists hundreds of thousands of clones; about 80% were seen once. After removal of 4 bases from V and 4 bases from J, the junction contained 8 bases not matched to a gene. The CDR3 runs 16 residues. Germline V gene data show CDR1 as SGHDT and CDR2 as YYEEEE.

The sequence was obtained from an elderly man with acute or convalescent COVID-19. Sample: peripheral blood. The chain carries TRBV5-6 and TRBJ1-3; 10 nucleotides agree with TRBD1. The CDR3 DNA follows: TGTGCCAGCAGCCTGGGGACAGGGGCGTACGGAAACACCATATATTTT. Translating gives CASSLGTGAYGNTIYF.